A selection of T cell receptor beta chains follows, all from one sample in a study of T cells expressing NK-cell markers. TCRdb reprocessed the 5' RACE reads and reports one entry per CDR3 protein, with no DNA. The sample totals fewer than 300,000 distinct CDR3 sequences. Material for sequencing was blood T cells: a sorted CD56 or NKG2C T cell subset, CD4+ or CD8+ T cells, or bulk PBMC T cells (not recorded which). Source of these receptors: a woman between 18 and 70 years old in good health. Each CDR3 is given with its conserved first and last residue. Each record gives: J gene, V gene, CDR3 protein.

j_call: TRBJ2-1; v_call: TRBV5-1; cdr3_aa: CASSPKQGGDEQFF
j_call: TRBJ1-1; v_call: TRBV14; cdr3_aa: CASSRHLGAVEAFF
j_call: TRBJ1-3; v_call: TRBV18; cdr3_aa: CASSPLRPQGSGNTIYF
j_call: TRBJ1-4; v_call: TRBV5-1; cdr3_aa: CASRTGDITNEKLFF
j_call: TRBJ1-1; v_call: TRBV29-1; cdr3_aa: CSVRRGMNTEAFF
j_call: TRBJ2-1; v_call: TRBV7-3; cdr3_aa: CASSLMMGAIYNEQFF
j_call: TRBJ2-2; v_call: TRBV19; cdr3_aa: CASSMPGGAKTGELFF
j_call: TRBJ1-1; v_call: TRBV7-6; cdr3_aa: CASSFDTNTEAFF
j_call: TRBJ1-6; v_call: TRBV20-1; cdr3_aa: CSARDASAGYNSPLHF
j_call: TRBJ2-7; v_call: TRBV5-1; cdr3_aa: CASSTQDLNYEQYF
j_call: TRBJ2-1; v_call: TRBV19; cdr3_aa: CASTAGPSGGSYNEQFF
j_call: TRBJ2-1; v_call: TRBV24-1; cdr3_aa: CATSATDRDNEQFF
j_call: TRBJ2-2; v_call: TRBV20-1; cdr3_aa: CSATRGPLNTGELFF
j_call: TRBJ1-1; v_call: TRBV10-3; cdr3_aa: CAISLQGNTEAFF
j_call: TRBJ2-7; v_call: TRBV13; cdr3_aa: CASTTLGGAGLSEQYF
j_call: TRBJ1-1; v_call: TRBV7-9; cdr3_aa: CASSLGRTENEAFF
j_call: TRBJ2-7; v_call: TRBV3-1; cdr3_aa: CASSQNAGGTYEQYF
j_call: TRBJ2-1; v_call: TRBV20-1; cdr3_aa: CSARPFDRVIHGEQFF
j_call: TRBJ1-5; v_call: TRBV5-6; cdr3_aa: CASSESEGQPQHF
j_call: TRBJ2-1; v_call: TRBV11-1; cdr3_aa: CASSPTAGTSGRAFNEQFF
j_call: TRBJ1-1; v_call: TRBV20-1; cdr3_aa: CSIGTGRGDTEAFF
j_call: TRBJ2-3; v_call: TRBV7-9; cdr3_aa: CASSLGGGMDTQYF
j_call: TRBJ2-5; v_call: TRBV10-3; cdr3_aa: CAISEGLAGQTQYF
j_call: TRBJ1-1; v_call: TRBV18; cdr3_aa: CASSRDRANTEAFF
j_call: TRBJ1-1; v_call: TRBV7-8; cdr3_aa: CASSAMKVANTEAFF
j_call: TRBJ1-5; v_call: TRBV4-3; cdr3_aa: CASSQGAGGQPQHF
j_call: TRBJ1-2; v_call: TRBV5-6; cdr3_aa: CASSLAGPFGYTF
j_call: TRBJ2-3; v_call: TRBV5-1; cdr3_aa: CASSLANADTQYF
j_call: TRBJ2-5; v_call: TRBV12-3/TRBV12-4; cdr3_aa: CASSFLGETQYF
j_call: TRBJ1-2; v_call: TRBV4-3; cdr3_aa: CASSLGGTGGYGYTF
j_call: TRBJ1-5; v_call: TRBV7-2; cdr3_aa: CASSLRGRGSNQPQHF
j_call: TRBJ2-3; v_call: TRBV7-2; cdr3_aa: CASSSAGRGATQYF
j_call: TRBJ1-2; v_call: TRBV19; cdr3_aa: CASSTRGGYTF
j_call: TRBJ2-5; v_call: TRBV20-1; cdr3_aa: CSAPRFGETQYF
j_call: TRBJ2-1; v_call: TRBV12-3/TRBV12-4; cdr3_aa: CASSSGTGGKEQFF
j_call: TRBJ1-3; v_call: TRBV10-2; cdr3_aa: CASSDSLQGAMGNTIYF